This T cell receptor (beta chain) is drawn from a study of shared clonotypes between healthy human individuals. Sequencing used immunoSEQ multiplex PCR; TCRdb keeps in-frame clones, though not all of them. The data contain approximately 2,300,000 clones, around 92% of them singletons. The germline CDR1 and CDR2 sequences are MNHNS and SASEGT. Between the trimmed V and J ends, which lost 6 bases and 0 bases, there was a span of 8 bases. The CDR3 consists of 14 residues. The chain employs TRBV6-1 and TRBJ2-2; D may be TRBD1 (5 bases). The sequenced sample consisted of naive CD4+ T cells from PBMCs. The sample's subset: CD45RA+ positively selected. This receptor was identified in a man younger than 30 in good health. Some clones in this sample may be carry-over from other donors' samples. The DNA for the CDR3 is TGTGCCAGCAGGGGGCAGACGAACACCGGGGAGCTGTTTTTT. Protein product: CASRGQTNTGELFF.